This TCR beta chain was captured in a study of cytomegalovirus exposure and HLA in healthy donors. Study-wide findings and caveats: Later, TCR association rates were found to vary by HLA locus, highest for DRB1 and lowest for HLA-C. Using a false discovery rate of 0.05, a later analysis showed that some 16,000 TCR beta sequences were associated with HLA alleles.

The PCR used 60 Vbeta and 13 Jbeta primers. Some clones are missing from TCRdb's copy, which holds only in-frame ones; the method was immunoSEQ multiplex PCR. This table has 100,000 or so clones, less than 90% appearing once. Trimming stripped 4 bases from V and 6 bases from J, with 19 bases between. CDR1 and CDR2 from the germline V gene are LGHNA and YNFKEQ. This CDR3 spans 15 amino acids. In regard to this clone: Its antigen is not known.

The genes are TRBV4-2 and TRBJ2-7; D might be TRBD2 (6 bases). The sample taken for sequencing was PBMCs. The TCR sequence derives from a man aged 40-49 years in good health and CMV-seronegative. The CDR3 reads CASSPGLSEGGEQYF. The CDR3 coding sequence is TGTGCCAGCAGCCCTGGGTTATCCGAGGGAGGCGAGCAGTACTTC.